One sample yielded the 11 T cell receptor beta chains listed below, sequenced in a study of blood T cells in healthy people across ages. Next came a second PCR, run for about 6 to 12 cycles, which used a sample-barcoded 5' primer along with a J-beta primer mix. MiXCR was run by TCRdb on the 5' RACE reads, yielding one entry per CDR3 protein. The data hold some 1.4 million distinct CDR3 sequences, with roughly 40% observed a single time. The material sequenced was blood. The receptors come from a woman aged 18 to 35 in good health.

The rearrangement joins TRBV5-1 to TRBJ1-2; no reliable D call. The CDR3 covers 12 residues. The germline gives CDR1 SGHRS, CDR2 YFSETQ. V lost 4 bases, J lost 0 bases, and 4 bases lay in between. DNA of the CDR3: TGCGCCAGCAGCATGGCTAACTATGGCTACACCTTC. Translated: CASSMANYGYTF.

The sample holds a few counts of this clonotype. CDR3: CAISGGQGVNSPLHF. The CDR3 bases are TGTGCCATCAGTGGGGGACAGGGGGTTAATTCACCCCTCCACTTT. The chain employs TRBV10-3 and TRBJ1-6; 11 bases agree with TRBD1. Per germline, CDR1 ENHRY and CDR2 SYGVKD. V shed 4 bases and J 6 bases; nucleotides not matched to a gene: 2. The length of the CDR3 is 15 residues.

The gene calls are TRBV10-1 and TRBJ2-1, with TRBD2 matching over 13 bases. The CDR3 sequence is 15 residues long. V was clipped by 8 bases and J by 8 bases; unmatched bases: 9. Looked up from germline, CDR1 is WNHNN and CDR2 is SYGVQD (reference sequence). The CDR3 DNA follows: TGCGCCAGCGGTCCCGGGACTAGCGGGACCTATGAGCAGTTCTTC. Translated: CASGPGTSGTYEQFF.

This clonotype showed up just a few times. The chain is built from TRBV9 and TRBJ1-2; maybe TRBD1 (5 bases). The length of the CDR3 is 15 residues. Germline lookup yields CDR1 SGDLS and CDR2 YYNGEE. Deletions cut 6 bases from V and 3 bases from J, with 18 bases between. The CDR3 coding sequence is TGTGCCAGCAACCTCCGGGTGACGGGGGACTATGGCTACACCTTC. Translating gives CASNLRVTGDYGYTF.

The gene calls are TRBV2 and TRBJ2-5; 7 bases agree with TRBD1. J gave up 11 bases and V 6 bases, and 18 bases lay outside the gene matches. Per the germline V gene, CDR1 is SNHLY and CDR2 is FYNNEI. CDR3 length equals 15 residues. The CDR3 loop is CASSLRQGPFGEQYF. CDR3 coding DNA: TGTGCCAGCAGCTTAAGACAGGGCCCTTTCGGGGAGCAGTACTTC.

The chain links TRBV20-1 to TRBJ1-5; D is unresolved. This CDR3 has 12 residues. V lost 0 bases to trimming and J lost 9 bases, with 9 bases between them. Germline lookup yields CDR1 DFQATT and CDR2 SNEGSKA (reference sequence). DNA for the CDR3: TGCAGTGCTAGAGATCCCCCCTCGCCCCAGCATTTT. Its protein product is CSARDPPSPQHF.

This clonotype was recorded a few times. The chain recombines TRBV5-1 with TRBJ2-1; TRBD2 aligns across 10 bases. The germline gives CDR1 SGHRS, CDR2 YFSETQ. J gave up 0 bases and V 7 bases, and 7 bases lay outside the gene matches. The CDR3 spans 16 residues. DNA for the CDR3: TGCGCCAGCGGTGGGACTAGCGTGAGCTCCTACAATGAGCAGTTCTTC. Translated: CASGGTSVSSYNEQFF. The full variable domain, its missing parts supplied by reference TRBV5-1 and TRBJ2-1, is KAGVTQTPRYLIKTRGQQVTLSCSPISGHRSVSWYQQTPGQGLQFLFEYFSETQRNKGNFPGRFSGRQFSNSRSEMNVSTLELGDSALYLCASGGTSVSSYNEQFFGPGTRLTVL.

The chain couples TRBV10-2 to TRBJ1-2; 8 nucleotides match TRBD1. Germline-derived CDR1 and CDR2 are WSHSY and SAAADI. The CDR3 is made up of 14 amino acids. The J segment lost 2 bases and the V segment lost 7 bases, leaving 6 bases of the junction unmatched. CDR3 bases: TGCGCCAGCAACGGCAGGGGGCTAAACTATGGCTACACCTTC. It translates to CASNGRGLNYGYTF.

This clonotype was recorded only once. V is TRBV7-8 and J is TRBJ1-2; a possible D gene is TRBD1 (5 bases). The germline CDR1 and CDR2 sequences are SGHVS and FQNEAQ. V gave up 1 base and J gave up 3 bases, with 18 bases separating them. The CDR3 length is 17 residues. Here the CDR3 DNA reads TGTGCCAGCAGCTTAGGGGGAGGGGCGTTAGATTACTATGGCTACACCTTC. Residues: CASSLGGGALDYYGYTF.

The table lists this clonotype with many counts. This chain connects TRBV10-3 to TRBJ2-7; D not certain. Trimming took 3 bases from V and 0 from J, leaving 9 bases between them. Germline values: CDR1 ENHRY, CDR2 SYGVKD. CDR3 length equals 14 residues. The CDR3 loop reads CAISDRLNSYEQYF. In DNA, the CDR3 is TGTGCCATCAGTGACCGGCTAAACTCCTACGAGCAGTACTTC.

The rearrangement links TRBV7-2 to TRBJ2-5, with 9 bases aligning to TRBD2. The CDR3 extends over 17 amino acids. Germline V lookup: CDR1 SGHTA, CDR2 FQGNSA. The V segment lost 5 bases and the J segment 3 bases; nucleotides outside the gene matches: 13. The CDR3, as DNA: TGTGCCAGCAGCCCAAGAGGTCAGGCGGGAGGGGAAGAGACCCAGTACTTC. The encoded protein is CASSPRGQAGGEETQYF.